This entry features one TCR beta chain sequence. The antigen it recognizes is unknown. No much larger clone exists at a distance of one base, and base qualities are not known. Via the germline V gene, CDR1 is KGHSH and CDR2 LQKENI. V is reduced by 0 bases and J by 3 bases, leaving a spacing of 6 bases between them. The CDR3 runs 13 residues from the cysteine to the phenylalanine. Here the CDR3 DNA is all that survives: 39 bases in frame from base 1. These data originate in a study of blood T cell repertoires in COVID-19 (dated by TCRdb to 2018 to 2021). The study in broad terms: Samples from collaborators originated in the United States, Italy and Spain and spanned both the acute and convalescent phases of COVID-19. The prospective study material was composed of cDNA or gDNA derived from T cells, B-cell-depleted T cells, or PBMCs. The dataset comprised deeply sampled blood TCRbeta repertoires from subjects exposed to, actively infected with, or recovered from COVID-19. The repertoires were released in a freely available public database meant as a resource for research on the immune response to SARS-CoV-2. Samples came from the ongoing ImmuneRACE study (first 160 participants) plus 1,254 subjects from 6 global collaborators. The sample metadata nearly always contained a de-identified subject ID, COVID-19 status, age in years and sex. Where available, HLA class I and class II types were obtained from metadata supplied by the sample provider rather than from assay-based typing. What the work shows at the level of the full study, not this receptor alone: The amount of clinical and demographic metadata varied by source and participant and was provided uncurated.

TCRbeta CDR3 regions were amplified from genomic DNA by means of the immunoSEQ Assay, a bias-controlled multiplex PCR. The paper's processing steps were these. The number of nucleated cells in each sample was estimated from the amplification of reference gene primers within the assay. To quantify the absolute abundance of each unique TCRbeta CDR3 rearrangement, sequence reads were collapsed and filtered. For each sample, productive Simpson clonality was calculated as the square root of Simpson's diversity index over productive rearrangements. TCRdb mirrors the immuneACCESS table, restricted to in-frame sequences. Some clones are absent from its copies; in checked studies, under half trace to an unresolved V gene, and the reason for the others is unknown. The D gene and trimming were derived from the DNA, and the V and J assignments and clone size from that table. Counted in this sample were fewer than 250,000 clones; roughly four fifths of them appeared once. Clones ranked in the top ten supply roughly 12% of the sample.

Whole blood was collected in K2EDTA tubes by collaborating institutions according to the institutions' own protocols. For TCRbeta analysis, collaborator samples were shipped as frozen whole blood, as isolated PBMCs, or as DNA extracted from either sample type. The origin of this receptor is a woman aged 40 to 50 with acute or convalescent COVID-19. Specimen: peripheral blood. Rearrangement joined TRBV18 to TRBJ2-7; no D segment can be confidently identified. CDR3 region: CASSPPADYEQYF. The nucleotides are TGTGCCAGCTCACCACCGGCGGACTACGAGCAGTACTTC.